This is a list of T cell receptor beta chains from one sample in a study of identical twins. TCRdb reprocessed the 5' RACE reads via MiXCR and lists one record per CDR3 protein. The table lists 690,000 or so distinct CDR3 sequences, less than 7% of them singletons. Material for sequencing was naive T cells sorted from blood. Receptors originate from a man aged 18 to 30 in good health. The CDR3 runs from the conserved cysteine through the conserved F or W. A D gene is named only where the DNA matches it firmly. Size tells how often a clone was seen, or its class if it is expanded.

V gene: TRBV28; J gene: TRBJ2-7; CDR3 length: 15; D gene: -; clone size: many; CDR3 DNA: TGTGCCAGCAGTTTTAAGGGGACCCATTTTTCCGAGCAGTACTTC; CDR3 protein: CASSFKGTHFSEQYF
V gene: TRBV12-3/TRBV12-4; J gene: TRBJ2-3; CDR3 length: 14; D gene: TRBD2; clone size: many; CDR3 DNA: TGTGCCAGCAGCCTAGCGGGAGGGCCGAATACGCAGTATTTT; CDR3 protein: CASSLAGGPNTQYF
V gene: TRBV20-1; J gene: TRBJ1-1; CDR3 length: 14; D gene: -; clone size: many; CDR3 DNA: TGCAGTGCTAGAGATTATCGCCAGAACACTGAAGCTTTCTTT; CDR3 protein: CSARDYRQNTEAFF
V gene: TRBV29-1; J gene: TRBJ2-1; CDR3 length: 12; D gene: TRBD1; clone size: many; CDR3 DNA: TGCAGCGTTTCAAATGGACAGGGAGAGCAGTTCTTC; CDR3 protein: CSVSNGQGEQFF
V gene: TRBV29-1; J gene: TRBJ2-1; CDR3 length: 16; D gene: -; clone size: many; CDR3 DNA: TGCAGCGTTGAAGGGGTGAAGGTTAGCTCCTACAATGAGCAGTTCTTC; CDR3 protein: CSVEGVKVSSYNEQFF
V gene: TRBV10-3; J gene: TRBJ1-6; CDR3 length: 16; D gene: -; clone size: many; CDR3 DNA: TGTGCCATCAGTGAAGCCGGGACGGCGAATAATTCACCCCTCCACTTT; CDR3 protein: CAISEAGTANNSPLHF
V gene: TRBV20-1; J gene: TRBJ2-1; CDR3 length: 15; D gene: -; clone size: many; CDR3 DNA: TGCAGTGCTCTCCGGGACCCGGGGTCCTACAATGAGCAGTTCTTC; CDR3 protein: CSALRDPGSYNEQFF
V gene: TRBV12-3/TRBV12-4; J gene: TRBJ1-5; CDR3 length: 14; D gene: TRBD1; clone size: many; CDR3 DNA: TGTGCCAGTAGGGACAGGGGTGGCAATCAGCCCCAGCATTTT; CDR3 protein: CASRDRGGNQPQHF
V gene: TRBV10-3; J gene: TRBJ2-1; CDR3 length: 15; D gene: -; clone size: many; CDR3 DNA: TGTGCCATCTCCGGGACTTCGGAATTTTACAATGAGCAGTTCTTC; CDR3 protein: CAISGTSEFYNEQFF
V gene: TRBV27; J gene: TRBJ2-7; CDR3 length: 13; D gene: -; clone size: few; CDR3 DNA: TGTGCCAGCAGTTTCGTGAGTGGGAACGAGCAGTACTTC; CDR3 protein: CASSFVSGNEQYF